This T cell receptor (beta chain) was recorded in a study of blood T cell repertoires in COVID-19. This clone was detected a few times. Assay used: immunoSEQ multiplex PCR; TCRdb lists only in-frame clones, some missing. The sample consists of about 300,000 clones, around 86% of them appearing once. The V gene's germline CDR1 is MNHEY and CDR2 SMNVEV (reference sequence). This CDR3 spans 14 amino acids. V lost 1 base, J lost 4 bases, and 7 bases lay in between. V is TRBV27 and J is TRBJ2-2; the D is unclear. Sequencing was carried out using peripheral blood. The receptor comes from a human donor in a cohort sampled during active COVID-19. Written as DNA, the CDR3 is TGTGCCAGCAGTTTATATCCCCTCACCGGGGAGCTGTTTTTT. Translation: CASSLYPLTGELFF.